A selection of T cell receptor beta chains follows, all from one sample in a study of shared clonotypes between healthy human individuals. Assay: immunoSEQ multiplex PCR; the TCRdb copy retains only in-frame clones and omits some. The sample lists more than 550,000 clones, roughly 72% occurring once. What was sequenced was memory CD4+ T cells sorted from blood. These receptors were collected from a woman in her 30s in good health. CDR3s include the opening cysteine and the closing phenylalanine or tryptophan. Fields, in order: V gene, J gene, D gene, clone size, CDR3 DNA, CDR3 protein. A D gene is named only where the DNA matches it firmly. A row's size may be missing; if present it is once, few, many or a size class.

TRBV6-1	TRBJ2-7	TRBD1	-	TGTGCCGTAAAACAGGGGCCTAACTCCTACGAGCAGTACTTC	CAVKQGPNSYEQYF
TRBV7-6	TRBJ1-5	-	-	TGTGCCAGCAGCTTACGGTACAATCAGCCCCAGCATTTT	CASSLRYNQPQHF
TRBV27	TRBJ2-7	TRBD2	-	TGTGCCACCGGACTAGCGGGAACGAATTCCTACGAGCAGTACTTC	CATGLAGTNSYEQYF
TRBV19	TRBJ2-5	TRBD1	-	TGTGCCAGTAGTAATGCCTTTAACAGGGGAGAAGAGACCCAGTACTTC	CASSNAFNRGEETQYF
TRBV15	TRBJ2-3	TRBD2	-	TGTGCCACCAGCAGACCAAGCCCGGGACTAGGCACAGATACGCAGTATTTT	CATSRPSPGLGTDTQYF
TRBV5-1	TRBJ2-5	TRBD1	-	TGCGCCAGCAGCTTCGGGACAGGGATTGAGACCCAGTACTTC	CASSFGTGIETQYF
TRBV27	TRBJ1-1	-	-	TGTGCCAGCAGTTTAGACAGGAGGAACACTGAAGCTTTCTTT	CASSLDRRNTEAFF
TRBV18	TRBJ1-2	TRBD1	-	TGTGCCAGCTCAAGCCAAGGGACAGCCCCTAACTATGGCTACACCTTC	CASSSQGTAPNYGYTF
TRBV7-8	TRBJ2-3	-	-	TGTGCCAGCAGCTTAGCCTCCATCCAAAAGACAGATACGCAGTATTTT	CASSLASIQKTDTQYF
TRBV28	TRBJ2-5	-	-	TGTGCCAGCAGTTTATCTCGGGACTCCTCCCGAGAGACCCAGTACTTC	CASSLSRDSSRETQYF
TRBV6-1	TRBJ1-2	-	few	TGTGCCAGCGGGCCGGACTATGGCTACACCTTC	CASGPDYGYTF
TRBV6-6	TRBJ2-3	TRBD2	-	TGTGCCAGCAGTTACTCTAGCGGGAGTAGCACAGATACGCAGTATTTT	CASSYSSGSSTDTQYF
TRBV29-1	TRBJ2-7	TRBD1	-	TGCAGCGTGGATGGAACAGGGGGCGGTCTCAACGAGCAGTACTTC	CSVDGTGGGLNEQYF
TRBV11-2	TRBJ2-3	-	-	TGTGCCAGCAGCTTAACCTCGAAAACCGCAGTTTATTTT	CASSLTSKTAVYF
TRBV18	TRBJ1-1	-	-	TGTGCCAGCTCACCACGGAGGGGGGGGAACACTGAAGCTTTCTTT	CASSPRRGGNTEAFF
TRBV11-2	TRBJ2-7	TRBD2	-	TGTGCCAGCAGCTTTACTAGCGGGAGCCACGAGCAGTACTTC	CASSFTSGSHEQYF
TRBV11-2	TRBJ2-1	-	-	TGTGCCAGCAGCTTAGGCCCTGGGGCGGGGTTGGAGGATGAGCAGTTCTTC	CASSLGPGAGLEDEQFF
TRBV5-1	TRBJ2-5	TRBD2	few	TGCGCCAGCAGCTTTAGCGGGAGGGCCCAAGAGACCCAGTACTTC	CASSFSGRAQETQYF
TRBV7-8	TRBJ1-5	-	-	TGTGCCAGCAGCCTCCCGGGGCAGCCCCAGCATTTT	CASSLPGQPQHF
TRBV18	TRBJ2-5	-	-	TGTGCCAGCTCACCTCCCGGGACCCCGACGGGAGAGACCCAGTACTTC	CASSPPGTPTGETQYF
TRBV19	TRBJ1-5	-	few	TGTGCCAGCGCAGGAGGGGGGCTTCAGCCCCAGCATTTT	CASAGGGLQPQHF
TRBV7-9	TRBJ2-3	TRBD1	-	TGTGCCAGCAGCCTCTTAGGGACAGGGGCAGATACGCAGTATTTT	CASSLLGTGADTQYF
TRBV7-3	TRBJ2-1	-	few	TGTGCCAGCAGCTTAGGCGGCTACACCGGGACCGAGCAGTTCTTC	CASSLGGYTGTEQFF
TRBV28	TRBJ1-3	-	-	TGTGCCAGCAAAACGGGTTACTTCTCTGGAAACACCATATATTTT	CASKTGYFSGNTIYF
TRBV11-3	TRBJ1-3	-	-	TGTGCCAGCAGCCAGAACTCTGGAAACACCATATATTTT	CASSQNSGNTIYF
TRBV19	TRBJ2-7	TRBD1	-	TGTGCCAGTAGTATGCGCCCGGGACAGGGGGCCTACGAGCAGTACTTC	CASSMRPGQGAYEQYF
TRBV11-2	TRBJ1-2	-	-	TGTGCCAGCAGCCCCGTGAGGGGAAAAGCGGTTGGCTACACCTTC	CASSPVRGKAVGYTF
TRBV4-2	TRBJ2-1	-	-	TGTGCCAGCAGCCAATCTGAGGCGGGGACCAATGAGCAGTTCTTC	CASSQSEAGTNEQFF
TRBV11-2	TRBJ2-5	TRBD1	-	TGTGCCAGCAGCTTAGTCAGGGGGCGTGAACAAGAGACCCAGTACTTC	CASSLVRGREQETQYF
TRBV5-1	TRBJ1-3	-	many	TGCGCCAGCAGCCCCGGGACCTGGGGAAACACCATATATTTT	CASSPGTWGNTIYF
TRBV4-1	TRBJ1-5	-	many	TGTGCCAGCAGCCAAGATCCCGGCGGTCCCCAGCATTTT	CASSQDPGGPQHF
TRBV7-9	TRBJ2-3	TRBD1	-	TGTGCCAGCAGTCTGGCGGACAGGGGGCTGGATACGCAGTATTTT	CASSLADRGLDTQYF
TRBV18	TRBJ2-7	TRBD1	-	TGTGCCAGCTCACTGGGACAGGGGCTTAGGTACGAGCAGTACTTC	CASSLGQGLRYEQYF
TRBV10-1	TRBJ1-1	-	-	TGCGCCAGCAGTCCACTTGGGAGGGGAGACGACACTGAAGCTTTCTTT	CASSPLGRGDDTEAFF
TRBV28	TRBJ1-1	-	-	TGTGCCAGCAGTTTATGGCAGTTGAACACTGAAGCTTTCTTT	CASSLWQLNTEAFF
TRBV28	TRBJ1-2	TRBD1	-	TGTGCCAGCAGTTCCCCGGGACAGGGGACGTCGGGCTACACCTTC	CASSSPGQGTSGYTF
TRBV4-1	TRBJ2-4	-	-	TGCGCCAGCAGCCAAGATAATCTCCTGAAAGGGAACATTCAGTACTTC	CASSQDNLLKGNIQYF
TRBV30	TRBJ2-2	TRBD2	-	TGTGCCTGGAACGCCGAGCGGGAGTTTACCGGGGAGCTGTTTTTT	CAWNAEREFTGELFF
TRBV27	TRBJ1-1	-	-	TGTGCCAGCAGTTTAAAGGACGCTTTGAACACTGAAGCTTTCTTT	CASSLKDALNTEAFF
TRBV25-1	TRBJ1-2	-	-	TGTGCCAGCCCCCAGCTTGACTCTGGCTATGGCTACACCTTC	CASPQLDSGYGYTF
TRBV27	TRBJ1-1	TRBD1	-	TGTGCCAGCAGTTCTCGACAGGGTAAGGGAAACGAAGCTTTCTTT	CASSSRQGKGNEAFF
TRBV27	TRBJ2-2	TRBD1	-	TGTGCCAGCAGTTCCCTTGGGACAGGGTTCACCGGGGAGCTGTTTTTT	CASSSLGTGFTGELFF
TRBV19	TRBJ2-5	-	-	TGTGCCAGTAGCGCACAGGGAGCTGAGACCCAGTACTTC	CASSAQGAETQYF
TRBV10-3	TRBJ1-1	TRBD1	-	TGTGCCATCAGGGAACAGGGGCCCACTGAAGCTTTCTTT	CAIREQGPTEAFF
TRBV10-2	TRBJ2-7	TRBD1	-	TGCGCCAGCAGGGACAGGGGCCGCTACGAGCAGTACTTC	CASRDRGRYEQYF
TRBV28	TRBJ2-5	-	-	TGTGCCAGCAGTTTATCGCAGGGGGGGTTTTCCCAGTACTTC	CASSLSQGGFSQYF
TRBV7-9	TRBJ2-1	-	-	TGTGCCAGCAGCACTGGTGGTTACAATGAGCAGTTCTTC	CASSTGGYNEQFF
TRBV5-4	TRBJ1-4	-	-	TGTGCCACCCACCTACAGGGCTTTAATGAAAAACTGTTTTTT	CATHLQGFNEKLFF
TRBV2	TRBJ1-1	-	-	TGTGCCAGCGCTTGGCAGGGGATTGACACTGAAGCTTTCTTT	CASAWQGIDTEAFF
TRBV19	TRBJ2-1	TRBD2	-	TGTGCCAGTATAAATCGGGCGGGAGTATACAATGAGCAGTTCTTC	CASINRAGVYNEQFF
TRBV27	TRBJ2-1	TRBD2	-	TGTGCCAGCAGGTCCGGGACTAGCGGGCGCGATGAGCAGTTCTTC	CASRSGTSGRDEQFF
TRBV10-3	TRBJ1-5	-	-	TGTGCCATCGCTGGACAGCCCAATCAGCCCCAGCATTTT	CAIAGQPNQPQHF
TRBV18	TRBJ2-1	TRBD2	-	TGTGCCAGCTCGGGAGGGAGGGCCGGCTACAATGAGCAGTTCTTC	CASSGGRAGYNEQFF
TRBV6-1	TRBJ2-2	TRBD2	-	TGTGCCAGCAGTGAAGGAAGACTAGCGGGAGTGTCCGGGGAGCTGTTTTTT	CASSEGRLAGVSGELFF
TRBV7-9	TRBJ1-2	TRBD1	-	TGTGCCAGCAGCCCCAGGACAGGGGAGGACTATGGCTACACCTTC	CASSPRTGEDYGYTF
TRBV5-5	TRBJ1-5	-	-	TGTGCCAGCAGCGTGGACAGCAATCAGCCCCAGCATTTT	CASSVDSNQPQHF
TRBV19	TRBJ1-5	TRBD1	-	TGTGCCAGTAGGGTCAACAGGGGACCTAATCAGCCCCAGCATTTT	CASRVNRGPNQPQHF